This record covers a single TCR beta chain. The Seattle patients, enrolled during active infection, were followed longitudinally. Some clones are missing from TCRdb's copy, which holds only in-frame ones; the method was immunoSEQ multiplex PCR. The table includes 100,000 to 150,000 clones, approximately 89% detected once. These data belong to a study of blood T cell repertoires in COVID-19. Looking at the study overall: Collection of acute and convalescent COVID-19 samples took place in the United States, Italy and Spain. The analysed material was cDNA or gDNA that came from T cells, B-cell-depleted T cells, or PBMCs.

The CDR3 contains 13 residues. CDR1 is LGHDT and CDR2 is YNNKEL in the germline V gene (reference sequence). Trimming cost V 3 bases and J 0 bases, with 6 bases left between them. The sequenced sample consisted of peripheral blood. This chain links TRBV3-1 (or the pseudogene TRBV3-2) with TRBJ2-7; a weak D match, TRBD2 (6 bases). This receptor was identified in a woman aged 80 or over with COVID-19, enrolled during active disease. CDR3 region: CASSQDYSYEQYF. The CDR3 DNA is TGTGCCAGCAGCCAGGACTACTCCTACGAGCAGTACTTC.